This T cell receptor (beta chain) emerged from a study of blood T cells in healthy people across ages. General study findings and limits: Donor CMV infection status was unknown, possibly confounding age-related changes in expanded clonotypes.

Through a sample-barcoded 5' primer and a J-beta primer mix, a second PCR was run for 7 to 11 cycles. Each TCR beta cDNA got a 12-nucleotide random molecular identifier. From the 5' RACE reads, TCRdb called clonotypes with MiXCR, one entry per CDR3 protein. The repertoire consists of about 780,000 distinct CDR3 sequences, with roughly 46% occurring once and the leading ten covering 15% to 20%. Concerning this clonotype itself: Its matching antigen is unknown.

V was pared by 6 bases and J by 3 bases, with 8 bases of the junction left unmatched. The CDR3 contains 15 residues. Germline-derived CDR1 and CDR2 are SNHLY and FYNNEI. This sequence originates from an elderly man in good health. The rearrangement joins TRBV2 to TRBJ2-1; 7 bases agree with TRBD1. The specimen was blood. The CDR3 sequence: CASSPDRANYNEQFF. DNA of the CDR3: TGTGCCAGCAGCCCCGACAGGGCGAACTACAATGAGCAGTTCTTC. Complete variable domain (other parts from reference TRBV2 and TRBJ2-1): EPEVTQTPSHQVTQMGQEVILRCVPISNHLYFYWYRQILGQKVEFLVSFYNNEISEKSEIFDDQFSVERPDGSNFTLKIRSTKLEDSAMYFCASSPDRANYNEQFFGPGTRLTVL.